This T cell receptor beta chain is drawn from a study of control samples from healthy donors and cancer patients. This CDR3 comprises 15 residues. V lost 1 base, J lost 5 bases, and 12 bases lay in between. Germline assignment: CDR1 SGHDT and CDR2 YYEEEE. Libraries were prepared by immunoSEQ multiplex PCR; TCRdb keeps only in-frame clonotypes and omits some of them. The data show about 60,000 clones, roughly 87% seen once. The chain links TRBV5-6 to TRBJ2-2, with D tentatively TRBD1 (5 bases). The specimen sequenced was blood. This TCR came from a man aged 50-60 years in good health. CDR3 in DNA: TGTGCCAGCAGCTTGACAGGATTACTAACCGGGGAGCTGTTTTTT. Its protein is CASSLTGLLTGELFF.